The clone carrying this T cell receptor beta chain was found many times. TCRdb called the 5' RACE reads again in MiXCR, with one record for every CDR3 protein. The sample contains about 90,000 distinct CDR3 sequences, under 15% of which appear only once. The data belong to a study of neurological immune-mediated disorders. The CDR3 spans 15 residues. Per germline, CDR1 SGHRS and CDR2 YFSETQ. Deletions cut 0 bases from V and 5 bases from J, with 15 bases between. Sample time point: longitudinal time-point 2. The chain recombines TRBV5-1 with TRBJ2-7, with D maybe TRBD2 (5 bases). This receptor was taken from a female donor with HTLV-1-associated myelopathy (HAM/TSP). The sequencing sample was made of PBMCs. The CDR3 DNA sequence: TGCGCCAGCAGCTTGGTTCGTCAGGAGGTGGACGAGCAGTACTTC. Protein sequence: CASSLVRQEVDEQYF.